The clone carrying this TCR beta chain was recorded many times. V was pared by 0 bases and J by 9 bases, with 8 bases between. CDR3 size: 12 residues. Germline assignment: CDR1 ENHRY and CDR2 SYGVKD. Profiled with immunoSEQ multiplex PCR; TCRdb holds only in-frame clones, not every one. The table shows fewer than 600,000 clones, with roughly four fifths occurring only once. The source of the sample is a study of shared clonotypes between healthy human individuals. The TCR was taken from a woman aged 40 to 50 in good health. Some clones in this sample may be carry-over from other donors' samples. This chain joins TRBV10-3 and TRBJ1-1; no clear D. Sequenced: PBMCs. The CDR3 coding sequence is TGTGCCATCAGTGAGTCCACCAATCAAGCTTTCTTT. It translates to CAISESTNQAFF.